The 12 T cell receptor beta chains below come from one sample, sequenced in a study of beta chain features in type 1 diabetes. Study findings and constraints: Moderate but significant shortening of TCRB CDR3s was recorded in all four CD4+ subsets from Type 1 diabetes patients.

Reverse transcribing all isolated RNA meant expressed TCRB transcripts were sequenced. Data came from immunoSEQ multiplex PCR; TCRdb stores just in-frame clones and leaves some out. This table has almost 350,000 clones, approximately 10% appearing once. Antigens for these TCRs are unknown. Sequenced input: central memory CD4+ T cells from blood. All receptors come from a man aged 30 to 45 with type 1 diabetes.

This clone was observed a few times. The germline gene is not matched at one end of the junction; a read error may be the cause. The CDR3 sequence is CASREGADKIF. CDR3 nucleotide sequence: TGTGCCAGCAGGGAGGGCGCGGACAAAATCTTC. This chain uses TRBV2 with TRBJ2-1; TRBD2 might be the D (6 bases). The CDR3 has 11 amino acids. Germline assignment: CDR1 SNHLY and CDR2 FYNNEI.

This clone turned up a few times. The genes are TRBV28 and TRBJ1-5; the D gene is possibly TRBD1 (6 bases). The CDR3 contains 15 residues. V lost 3 bases to trimming and J lost 2 bases, with 11 bases between them. Germline loops: CDR1 MDHEN, CDR2 SYDVKM. The CDR3 protein is CASSFVRGGNQPQHF. For the CDR3, the DNA is TGTGCCAGCAGTTTTGTCAGGGGTGGCAATCAGCCCCAGCATTTT.

This clone was detected ten times or more. The rearrangement links TRBV28 to TRBJ2-7, with D uncertain. This CDR3 is built from 15 residues. Trimming removed 8 bases at V and 1 base at J, with 18 bases between. Germline V gene data show CDR1 as MDHEN and CDR2 as SYDVKM. CDR3 DNA: TGTGCCAGCCGCCAGGAAGGGTTTGCATCCTACGAGCAGTACTTC. Translation: CASRQEGFASYEQYF.

V is TRBV18 and J is TRBJ1-5; 8 bases are a match to TRBD1. J gave up 6 bases and V 2 bases, and 9 bases lay outside the gene matches. CDR3 size: 16 residues. Germline assignment: CDR1 KGHSH and CDR2 LQKENI. For the CDR3, the DNA is TGTGCCAGCTCACCAGCCGGGACAGGACGAACTCAGCCCCAGCATTTT. It is translated as CASSPAGTGRTQPQHF. The full variable domain, completed using reference TRBV18 and TRBJ1-5, is NAGVMQNPRHLVRRRGQEARLRCSPMKGHSHVYWYRQLPEEGLKFMVYLQKENIIDESGMPKERFSAEFPKEGPSILRIQQVVRGDSAAYFCASSPAGTGRTQPQHFGDGTRLSIL.

The chain recombines TRBV11-2 with TRBJ2-7; no firm D call. V lost 1 base to trimming and J lost 4 bases, with 17 bases between them. There are 16 residues in the CDR3. Germline CDR1 is SGHAT and CDR2 is FQNNGV. In DNA, the CDR3 is TGTGCCAGCAGCTTAGTGGCGACGGCTGGGCTTTACGAGCAGTACTTC. Protein sequence: CASSLVATAGLYEQYF.

In this sample, this clone turned up many times. Different DNA sequences within this sample yield the same CDR3. This sequence joins TRBV25-1 and TRBJ2-1, with 11 nucleotides matching TRBD1. Germline CDR1 MGHDK, CDR2 SYGVNS. V lost 8 bases and J lost 9; bases outside the gene matches: 15. The length of the CDR3 is 16 residues. This chain's CDR3 is CASQVGRTGGWGEQFF. The CDR3 region has the DNA TGTGCCAGCCAGGTCGGTCGGACAGGGGGCTGGGGTGAGCAGTTCTTC.

This clone has only a few counts. This chain uses TRBV29-1 with TRBJ1-1; the D gene is possibly TRBD1 (5 bases). V lost 4 bases and J 5 bases, leaving 14 bases between the germline ends. CDR1 is SQVTM, CDR2 ANQGSEA, per germline. This CDR3 has 13 amino acids. CDR3 loop: CSVVPGVGTEAFF. The CDR3 coding sequence is TGCAGCGTTGTTCCGGGGGTAGGGACTGAAGCTTTCTTT.

This clone was detected a few times. The chain combines TRBV5-1 with TRBJ2-1; D perhaps matches TRBD1 (7 bases). CDR3 length: 16 amino acids. Germline V gene data show CDR1 as SGHRS and CDR2 as YFSETQ. V dropped 2 bases and J dropped 5 bases, with 17 bases sitting between them. This CDR3 is CASSFIGQGGDNEQFF. The CDR3 DNA sequence: TGCGCCAGCAGCTTTATTGGCCAGGGGGGAGACAATGAGCAGTTCTTC.

This sequence joins TRBV27 and TRBJ1-6, with unresolved D. This CDR3 is built from 13 residues. Trimming removed 4 bases from V and 9 bases from J, with 10 bases in between. Germline CDR1 reads MNHEY; CDR2 reads SMNVEV (reference sequence). CDR3 in DNA: TGTGCCAGCAGTTCCCTGGGTAGTTCACCCCTCCACTTT. Its protein product is CASSSLGSSPLHF.

The chain combines TRBV4-3 with TRBJ2-3; TRBD1 aligns across 11 bases. CDR3 length: 17 amino acids. The trim removed 0 bases at V and 11 bases at J, leaving 13 bases unmatched. Germline V gene sequence: CDR1 LGHNA, CDR2 YSLEER. The CDR3 is CASSQDGYGQGAQMQYF. Written as DNA, the CDR3 is TGCGCCAGCAGCCAAGATGGTTATGGACAGGGGGCTCAGATGCAGTATTTT.

This clone was found a few times. The chain links TRBV4-1 to TRBJ1-4, with D perhaps matching TRBD1 (6 bases). Germline loops: CDR1 MGHRA, CDR2 YSYEKL. Trimming shortened V by 2 bases and J by 8 bases, and 12 bases separated the two germline ends. This CDR3 spans 14 amino acids. In DNA form, the CDR3 reads TGCGCCAGCAGCCAACCAAGGGGGGGCGAAAAACTGTTTTTT. Its translation: CASSQPRGGEKLFF.

The chain recombines TRBV5-6 with TRBJ1-1; no reliable D call. V lost 1 base to trimming and J lost 0 bases, with 4 bases between them. There are 13 residues in the CDR3. Germline V gives CDR1 SGHDT, CDR2 YYEEEE. The CDR3 region has the DNA TGTGCCAGCAGCTTGTTAGTGAACACTGAAGCTTTCTTT. This sequence encodes CASSLLVNTEAFF. Together with reference TRBV5-6 and TRBJ1-1, the CDR3 gives the full variable domain: DAGVTQSPTHLIKTRGQQVTLRCSPKSGHDTVSWYQQALGQGPQFIFQYYEEEERQRGNFPDRFSGHQFPNYSSELNVNALLLGDSALYLCASSLLVNTEAFFGQGTRLTVV.